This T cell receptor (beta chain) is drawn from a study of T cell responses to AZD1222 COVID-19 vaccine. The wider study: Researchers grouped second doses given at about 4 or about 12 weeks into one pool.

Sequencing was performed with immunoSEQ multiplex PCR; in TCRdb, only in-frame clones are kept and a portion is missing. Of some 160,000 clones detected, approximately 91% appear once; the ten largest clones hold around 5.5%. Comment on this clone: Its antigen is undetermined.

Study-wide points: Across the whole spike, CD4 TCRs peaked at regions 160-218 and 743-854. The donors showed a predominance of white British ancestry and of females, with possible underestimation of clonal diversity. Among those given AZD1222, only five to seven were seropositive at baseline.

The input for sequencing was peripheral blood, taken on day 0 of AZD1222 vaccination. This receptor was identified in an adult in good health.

CDR3 amino acids: CASSQGGQGTDTQYF. The CDR3 DNA sequence: TGCGCCAGCAGCCAAGGGGGACAGGGGACAGATACGCAGTATTTT. This chain connects TRBV4-3 to TRBJ2-3; 10 nucleotides match TRBD1. Germline V gene data show CDR1 as LGHNA and CDR2 as YSLEER. The CDR3 has 15 amino acids. With 1 base clipped from V and 3 bases from J, the junction kept 1 base outside the gene matches.